This T cell receptor beta chain was identified during a study of shared clonotypes between healthy human individuals. Study-level information: Researchers drew samples from two women and a few men aged 18 to 49.

This table comes from immunoSEQ multiplex PCR, and its TCRdb copy is limited to in-frame clones, with some not included. The data show fewer than 1.4 million clones, with approximately 80% seen just once and roughly 0.55% held by the top ten. Deletions cut 5 bases from V and 0 bases from J, with 25 bases between. This CDR3 spans 19 amino acids. Germline CDR1 reads SGHNT; CDR2 reads YENEEA. The V and J genes are TRBV11-3 and TRBJ1-1; the D is unclear. The sample comprised memory CD4+ T cells from PBMCs. Subset indicated: CD45RA-negative fraction. This TCR was sampled from a young man in good health. Some clones in this sample may be carry-over from other donors' samples. The CDR3 protein is CASSPIRGQMMGMNTEAFF. In DNA, the CDR3 is TGTGCCAGCAGCCCAATACGAGGGCAGATGATGGGAATGAACACTGAAGCTTTCTTT.